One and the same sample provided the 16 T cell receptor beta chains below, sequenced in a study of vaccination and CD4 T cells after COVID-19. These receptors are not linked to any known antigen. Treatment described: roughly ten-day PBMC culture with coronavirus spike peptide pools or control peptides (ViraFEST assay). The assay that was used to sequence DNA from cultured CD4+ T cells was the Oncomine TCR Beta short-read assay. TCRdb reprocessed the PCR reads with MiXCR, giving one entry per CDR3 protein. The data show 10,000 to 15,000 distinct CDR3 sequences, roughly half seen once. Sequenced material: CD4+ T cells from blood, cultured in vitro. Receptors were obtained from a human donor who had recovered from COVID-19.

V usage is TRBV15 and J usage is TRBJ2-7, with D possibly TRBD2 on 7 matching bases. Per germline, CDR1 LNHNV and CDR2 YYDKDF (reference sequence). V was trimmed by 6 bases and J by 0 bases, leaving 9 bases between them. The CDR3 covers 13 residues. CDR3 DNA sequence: TGTGCCACCAGGAGGGGGGGCTCCTACGAGCAGTACTTC. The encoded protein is CATRRGGSYEQYF.

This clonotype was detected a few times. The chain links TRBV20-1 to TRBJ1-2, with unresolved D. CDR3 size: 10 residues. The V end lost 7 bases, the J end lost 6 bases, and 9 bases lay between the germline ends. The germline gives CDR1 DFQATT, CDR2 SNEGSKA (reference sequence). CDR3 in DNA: TGCAGTGGCCTCGGGAATGGCTACACCTTC. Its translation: CSGLGNGYTF.

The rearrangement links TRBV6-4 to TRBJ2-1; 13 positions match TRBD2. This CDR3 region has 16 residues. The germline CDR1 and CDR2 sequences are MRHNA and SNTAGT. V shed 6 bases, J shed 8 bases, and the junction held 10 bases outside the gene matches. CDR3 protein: CASRELAGGPSDEQFF. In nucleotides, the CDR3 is TGTGCCAGCAGGGAACTAGCGGGGGGGCCCTCAGATGAGCAGTTCTTC.

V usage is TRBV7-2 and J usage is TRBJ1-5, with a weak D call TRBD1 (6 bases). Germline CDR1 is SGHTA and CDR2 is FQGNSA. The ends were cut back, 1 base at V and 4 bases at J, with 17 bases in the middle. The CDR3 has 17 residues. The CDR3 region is CASSLVAGAELNQPQHF. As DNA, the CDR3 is TGTGCCAGCAGCTTAGTGGCAGGGGCGGAATTAAATCAGCCCCAGCATTTT.

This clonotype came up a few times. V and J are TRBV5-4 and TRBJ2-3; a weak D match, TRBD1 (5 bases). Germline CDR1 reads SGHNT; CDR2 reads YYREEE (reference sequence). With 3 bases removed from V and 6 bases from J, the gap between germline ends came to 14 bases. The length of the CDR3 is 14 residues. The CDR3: CASSSIQGVDTQYF. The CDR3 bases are TGTGCCAGCAGCTCGATTCAAGGGGTGGATACGCAGTATTTT.

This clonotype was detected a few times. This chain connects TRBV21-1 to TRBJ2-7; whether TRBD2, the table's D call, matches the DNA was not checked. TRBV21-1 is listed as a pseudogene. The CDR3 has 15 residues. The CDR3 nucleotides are TGTGCCAGCAGCAACAGGACTAGCGGCACCTACGAGCAGTACTTC. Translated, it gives CASSNRTSGTYEQYF.

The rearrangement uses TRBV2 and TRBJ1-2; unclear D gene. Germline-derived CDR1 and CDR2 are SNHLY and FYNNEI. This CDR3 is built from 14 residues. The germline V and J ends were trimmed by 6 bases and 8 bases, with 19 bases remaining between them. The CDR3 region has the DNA TGTGCCAGCAGCCCTGAGGGCAGTCGGGTAGGCTACACCTTC. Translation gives CASSPEGSRVGYTF. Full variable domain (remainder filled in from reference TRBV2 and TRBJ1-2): EPEVTQTPSHQVTQMGQEVILRCVPISNHLYFYWYRQILGQKVEFLVSFYNNEISEKSEIFDDQFSVERPDGSNFTLKIRSTKLEDSAMYFCASSPEGSRVGYTFGSGTRLTVV.

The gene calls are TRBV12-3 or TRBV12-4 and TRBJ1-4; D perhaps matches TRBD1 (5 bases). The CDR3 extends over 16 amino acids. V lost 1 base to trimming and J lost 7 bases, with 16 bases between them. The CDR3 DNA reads TGTGCCAGCAGTTTAGGGGGACGGCGGGGTAGTGAAAAACTGTTTTTT. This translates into CASSLGGRRGSEKLFF.

The CDR3 bases are TGCAGTGCTAGAGATCACAAGCGGGGGGGCACCGGGGAGCTGTTTTTT. This codes for CSARDHKRGGTGELFF. The V call is TRBV20-1, the J call TRBJ2-2, with 10 bases lining up with TRBD2. V shed 0 bases, J shed 4 bases, and the junction held 5 bases outside the gene matches. The CDR3 runs 16 residues. Per the germline V gene, CDR1 is DFQATT and CDR2 is SNEGSKA (reference sequence).

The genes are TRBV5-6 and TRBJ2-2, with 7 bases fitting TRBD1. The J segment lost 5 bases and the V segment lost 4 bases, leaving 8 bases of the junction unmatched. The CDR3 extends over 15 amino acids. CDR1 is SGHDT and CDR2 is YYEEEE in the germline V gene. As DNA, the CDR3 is TGTGCCAGCAGCCCAACAGGGGTAGGGACCGGGGAGCTGTTTTTT. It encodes CASSPTGVGTGELFF. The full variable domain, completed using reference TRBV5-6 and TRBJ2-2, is DAGVTQSPTHLIKTRGQQVTLRCSPKSGHDTVSWYQQALGQGPQFIFQYYEEEERQRGNFPDRFSGHQFPNYSSELNVNALLLGDSALYLCASSPTGVGTGELFFGEGSRLTVL.

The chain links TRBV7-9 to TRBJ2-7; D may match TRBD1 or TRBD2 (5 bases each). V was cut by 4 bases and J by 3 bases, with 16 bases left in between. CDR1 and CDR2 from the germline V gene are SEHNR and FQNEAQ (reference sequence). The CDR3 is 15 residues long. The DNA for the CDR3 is TGTGCCAGCAGCTATGCCGGGACGGATATCTACGAGCAGTACTTC. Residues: CASSYAGTDIYEQYF. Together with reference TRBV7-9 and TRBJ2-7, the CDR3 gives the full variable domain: DTGVSQNPRHKITKRGQNVTFRCDPISEHNRLYWYRQTLGQGPEFLTYFQNEAQLEKSRLLSDRFSAERPKGSFSTLEIQRTEQGDSAMYLCASSYAGTDIYEQYFGPGTRLTVT.

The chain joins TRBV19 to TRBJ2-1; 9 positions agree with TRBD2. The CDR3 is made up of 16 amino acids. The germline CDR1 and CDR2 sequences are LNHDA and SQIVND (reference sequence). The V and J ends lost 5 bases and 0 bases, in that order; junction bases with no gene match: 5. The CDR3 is CASSRSSGSSYNEQFF. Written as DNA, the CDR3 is TGTGCCAGTAGTCGGAGTAGCGGGAGCTCCTACAATGAGCAGTTCTTC.

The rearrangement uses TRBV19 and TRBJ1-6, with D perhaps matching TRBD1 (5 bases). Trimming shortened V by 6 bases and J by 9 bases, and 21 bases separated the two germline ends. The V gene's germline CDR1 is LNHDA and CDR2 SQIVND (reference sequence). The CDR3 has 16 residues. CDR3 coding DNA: TGTGCCAGTAGACCAATCGCGGACACCCTTAGTTCACCCCTCCACTTT. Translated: CASRPIADTLSSPLHF.

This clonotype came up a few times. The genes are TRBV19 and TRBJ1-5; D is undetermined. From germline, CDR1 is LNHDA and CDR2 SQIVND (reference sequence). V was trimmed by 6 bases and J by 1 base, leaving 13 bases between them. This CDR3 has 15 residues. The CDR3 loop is CASRADTVSNQPQHF. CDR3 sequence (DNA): TGTGCCAGTAGAGCAGACACCGTAAGCAATCAGCCCCAGCATTTT.

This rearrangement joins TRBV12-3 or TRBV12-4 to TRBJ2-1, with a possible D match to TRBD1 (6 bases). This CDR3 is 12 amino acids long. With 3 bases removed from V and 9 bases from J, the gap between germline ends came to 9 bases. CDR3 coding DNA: TGTGCCAGCAGTTTCTTAGGGGGTGAGCAGTTCTTC. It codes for CASSFLGGEQFF.

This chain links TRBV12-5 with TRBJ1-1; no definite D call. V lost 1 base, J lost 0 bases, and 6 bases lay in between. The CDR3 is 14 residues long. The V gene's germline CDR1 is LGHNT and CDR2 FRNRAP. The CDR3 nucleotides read TGTGCTAGTGGTTTGGAGACAATGAACACTGAAGCTTTCTTT. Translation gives CASGLETMNTEAFF.